The present T cell receptor (beta chain) was sequenced within a study of CD8+CD57+ T cells in acquired aplastic anemia. Genomic DNA served as template for TCR beta VDJ and CDR3 profiling. From the reads, TCRdb called clonotypes with MiXCR, one entry per CDR3 protein. The profile shows 150,000 to 160,000 distinct CDR3 sequences, approximately 52% of them singletons. From germline, CDR1 is SEHNR and CDR2 FQNEAQ (reference sequence). The CDR3 totals 14 residues. V was clipped by 5 bases and J by 5 bases; unmatched bases: 7. Selection for sequencing was limited to patients who had shown CD8+CD57+ cell expansion by flow cytometry.

The sample consisted of sorted CD4+, CD8+, or CD8+CD57+ T cells (not recorded which) from PBMCs. This receptor was obtained from a human donor with aplastic anemia. The chain recombines TRBV7-9 with TRBJ1-2; 8 positions agree with TRBD1. The CDR3 nucleotides are TGTGCCAGCAGCCCACAGGGGGTTAGTTATGGCTACACCTTC. Its protein product is CASSPQGVSYGYTF.